This TCR beta chain stems from a study of vaccination effects on CD4 cells after COVID-19 (dated by TCRdb to between 2020 and 2023). Study-wide context: Participants received two doses of either the BNT162b2 or the mRNA-1273 mRNA SARS-CoV-2 vaccine. In two convalescent patients, pre-vaccine samples were collected 16 days and one week ahead of the first dose, 142 and 148 days after COVID-19 diagnosis. SARS-CoV-2 spike-specific CD4+ TCR repertoires from before and after mRNA vaccination were compared in COVID-19 convalescent patients and in infection-naive vaccine recipients. Altogether, some 11 COVID-19 convalescent patients and a handful of SARS-CoV-2-naive healthy vaccine recipients made up the full study. In the study, cultures from other donors were sequenced using the Oncomine TCR Beta short-read assay on an Illumina iSeq 100. Paper-wide results and their limitations: In convalescent patients, the post-vaccine spike-reactive repertoire consisted mainly of new vaccine-induced clones, largely distinct from infection-induced clones. The study was limited by a small number of convalescent patients and lacked early post-infection timepoints. Clones induced by infection and clones induced by vaccination both contracted markedly at late timepoints after vaccination, which fits with T cell responses waning over time.

From cysteine to phenylalanine, the CDR3 is 15 amino acids long. The kept DNA is CDR3 alone, 45 bases in frame from the first base. The germline V gene (reference sequence) gives CDR1 as MNHEY and CDR2 as SMNVEV. Note on this clone: Its cognate antigen has yet to be identified. Its ends do not fully match the called genes, so a read error is possible.

Receptor libraries were prepared by the immunoSEQ multiplex PCR assay. DNA from the CD4+ T cells that had been cultured and isolated underwent TCR beta CDR3 sequencing. In the authors' own workflow: The analysis removed non-productive TCR sequences, trimmed reads to the CDR3 region, and retained only CDR3s that were 7 or more amino acids long. The MANAFEST web app was used to pick out antigen-specific clonotypes by comparing their expansion in peptide wells with that in reference cultures. To count as positive, a clone had to show expansion at FDR<0.05 compared with the reference and with all other wells, an odds ratio above 5, and a frequency above 0.1% in two replicate wells. A clonotype was called cross-reactive if it was significantly expanded both in SARS-CoV-2 spike wells and in at least one common cold coronavirus spike condition. Using the stringdist R package, CDR3 similarity was measured by Levenshtein distance, and unrooted trees were constructed with ape in R 3.6.1. In TCRdb, the immuneACCESS table is reduced to in-frame sequences with V and J assigned. These tables do not hold every clone; where another copy was compared, an unresolved V gene accounts for under half, and the others remain unexplained. That table furnishes V, J and clone size, whereas the DNA furnished D and trimming. This sample lists around 46,000 clones; around 79% were detected once. The ten largest clones add up to less than 30% of the sample.

In the ViraFEST assay, PBMC were stimulated with viral peptide pools, and TCR sequencing was then used to find antigen-specific CD4+ T cell clonotypes based on their expansion. After around 10 days of culture, CD4+ T cells were isolated with the EasySep CD4+ T cell isolation kit. Convalescent patients had PCR-confirmed SARS-CoV-2 infection between March and December 2020, before Alpha, Beta and Delta variants emerged in the United States. Each well held 1.5 million to 2.5 million PBMC cultured in IMDM containing roughly 5% human AB serum, roughly 10 IU/ml IL-2 and gentamicin, along with around 11 ug/ml peptides. On days 3 and 7, half of the culture medium was replaced with fresh IL-2-containing medium. Unless otherwise noted, each peptide stimulation condition was cultured in triplicate wells. Using Ficoll-Paque Plus gradient centrifugation, PBMC were separated from whole blood and then either used fresh or cryopreserved at -140C. Genomic DNA was extracted from cultured CD4+ T cells with the QIAamp micro DNA kit.

This receptor was obtained from a human donor who had a prior SARS-CoV-2 infection. The chain is assembled from TRBV27 and TRBJ1-6, with the identity of the D gene unclear. The sample consisted of CD4+ T cells from PBMCs cultured with a peptide pool, taken before COVID-19 vaccination. The DNA sequence reads TGTGCCAGCAGTCTATCCTACTCCTATAATTCACCCCTCCACTTT. Its protein product is CASSLSYSYNSPLHF.